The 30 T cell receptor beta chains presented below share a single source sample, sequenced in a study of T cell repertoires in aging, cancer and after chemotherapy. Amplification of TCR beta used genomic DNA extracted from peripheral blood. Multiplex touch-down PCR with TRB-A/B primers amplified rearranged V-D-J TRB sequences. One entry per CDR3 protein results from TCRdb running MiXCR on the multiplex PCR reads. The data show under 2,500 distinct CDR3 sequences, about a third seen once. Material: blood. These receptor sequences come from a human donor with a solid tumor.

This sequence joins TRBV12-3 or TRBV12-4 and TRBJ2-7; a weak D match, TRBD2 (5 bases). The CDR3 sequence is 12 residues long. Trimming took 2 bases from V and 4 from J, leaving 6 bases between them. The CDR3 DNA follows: TGTGCCAGCAGTTTATGGACTTACGAGCAGTACTTC. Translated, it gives CASSLWTYEQYF.

Written as DNA, the CDR3 is TGTGCCAGCTCACTGGGACTAGCGGGGGCAGATACGCAGTATTTT. It specifies CASSLGLAGADTQYF. V is TRBV18 and J is TRBJ2-3; 14 positions match TRBD2. V was pared by 4 bases and J by 4 bases, with 1 base of the junction left unmatched. Germline CDR1 KGHSH, CDR2 LQKENI. The CDR3 consists of 15 residues.

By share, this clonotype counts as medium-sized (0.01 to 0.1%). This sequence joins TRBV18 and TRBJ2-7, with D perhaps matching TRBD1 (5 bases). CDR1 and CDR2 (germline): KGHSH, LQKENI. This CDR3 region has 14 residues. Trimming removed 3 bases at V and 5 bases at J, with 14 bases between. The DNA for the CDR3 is TGTGCCAGCTCACCGAATCAGGGAAAGGACGAGCAGTACTTC. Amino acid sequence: CASSPNQGKDEQYF. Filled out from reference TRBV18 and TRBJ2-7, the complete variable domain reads NAGVMQNPRHLVRRRGQEARLRCSPMKGHSHVYWYRQLPEEGLKFMVYLQKENIIDESGMPKERFSAEFPKEGPSILRIQQVVRGDSAAYFCASSPNQGKDEQYFGPGTRLTVT.

The CDR3 loop reads CASSYTGGLEAFF. The DNA of the CDR3 is TGTGCCAGCAGTTACACAGGGGGATTGGAAGCTTTCTTT. The chain employs TRBV6-5 and TRBJ1-1, with 8 bases lining up with TRBD1. V shed 2 bases and J 8 bases; nucleotides not matched to a gene: 4. CDR3 length equals 13 residues. CDR1 is MNHEY, CDR2 SVGAGI, per germline.

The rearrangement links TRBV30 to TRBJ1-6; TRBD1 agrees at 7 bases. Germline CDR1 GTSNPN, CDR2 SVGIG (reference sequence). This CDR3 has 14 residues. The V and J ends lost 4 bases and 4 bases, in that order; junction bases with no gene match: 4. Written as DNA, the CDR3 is TGTGCCTGGACGGGACAGCTTTATAATTCACCCCTCCACTTT. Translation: CAWTGQLYNSPLHF.

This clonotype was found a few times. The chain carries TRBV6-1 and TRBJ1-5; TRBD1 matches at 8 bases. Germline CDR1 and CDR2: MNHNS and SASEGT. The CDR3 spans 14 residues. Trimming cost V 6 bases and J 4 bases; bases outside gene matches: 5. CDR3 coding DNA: TGTGCCAGCAGCCCCGGGACAGGAAATCAGCCCCAGCATTTT. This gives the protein CASSPGTGNQPQHF.

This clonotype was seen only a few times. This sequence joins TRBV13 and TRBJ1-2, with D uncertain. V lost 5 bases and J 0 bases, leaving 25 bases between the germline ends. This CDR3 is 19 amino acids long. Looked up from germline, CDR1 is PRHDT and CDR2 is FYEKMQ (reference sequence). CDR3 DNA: TGTGCCAGCAGCACTACCTCCAGGACGACCTTCGGAGCTAACTATGGCTACACCTTC. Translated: CASSTTSRTTFGANYGYTF. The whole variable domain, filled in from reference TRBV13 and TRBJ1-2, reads AAGVIQSPRHLIKEKRETATLKCYPIPRHDTVYWYQQGPGQDPQFLISFYEKMQSDKGSIPDRFSAQQFSDYHSELNMSSLELGDSALYFCASSTTSRTTFGANYGYTFGSGTRLTVV.

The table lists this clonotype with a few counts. The CDR3 bases are TGTGCCAGCAGTTTATTAGGTTCTCGCGGGTACTATGGCTACACCTTC. It encodes CASSLLGSRGYYGYTF. V gene TRBV27 combines with J gene TRBJ1-2; D is uncertain. V was cut by 1 base and J by 3 bases, with 15 bases left in between. Germline V gene lookup returns CDR1 MNHEY and CDR2 SMNVEV (reference sequence). The CDR3 extends over 16 amino acids.

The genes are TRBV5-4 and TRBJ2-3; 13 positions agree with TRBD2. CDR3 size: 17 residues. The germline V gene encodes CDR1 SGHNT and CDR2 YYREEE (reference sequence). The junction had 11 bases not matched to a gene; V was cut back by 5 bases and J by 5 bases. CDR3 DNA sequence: TGTGCCAGCAGTCAACAACTAGCGGGAGGGGGAAAAGATACGCAGTATTTT. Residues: CASSQQLAGGGKDTQYF.

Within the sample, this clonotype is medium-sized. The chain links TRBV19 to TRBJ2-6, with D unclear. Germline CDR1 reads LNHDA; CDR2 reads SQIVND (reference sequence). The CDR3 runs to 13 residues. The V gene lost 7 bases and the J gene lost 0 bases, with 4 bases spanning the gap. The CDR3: CASTPSGANVLTF. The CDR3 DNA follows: TGTGCCAGTACCCCCTCTGGGGCCAACGTCCTGACTTTC.

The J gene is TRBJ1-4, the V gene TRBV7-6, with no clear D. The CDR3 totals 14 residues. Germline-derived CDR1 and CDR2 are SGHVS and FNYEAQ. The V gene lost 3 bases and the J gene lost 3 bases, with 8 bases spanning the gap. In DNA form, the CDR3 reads TGTGCCAGCAGCTTCACCAGAGCTAATGAAAAACTGTTTTTT. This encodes CASSFTRANEKLFF.

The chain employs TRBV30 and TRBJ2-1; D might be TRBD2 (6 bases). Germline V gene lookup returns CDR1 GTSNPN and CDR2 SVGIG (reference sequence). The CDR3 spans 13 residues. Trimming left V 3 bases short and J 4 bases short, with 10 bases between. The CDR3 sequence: CAWSAGLYNEQFF. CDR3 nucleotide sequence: TGTGCCTGGAGCGCGGGACTGTACAATGAGCAGTTCTTC.

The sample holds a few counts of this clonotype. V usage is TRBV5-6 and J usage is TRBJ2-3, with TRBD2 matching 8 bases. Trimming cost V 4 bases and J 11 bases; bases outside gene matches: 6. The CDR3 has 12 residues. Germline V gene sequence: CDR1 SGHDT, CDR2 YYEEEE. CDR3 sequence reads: CASSPPRGGQYF. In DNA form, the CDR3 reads TGTGCCAGCAGCCCACCCCGGGGGGGGCAGTATTTT.

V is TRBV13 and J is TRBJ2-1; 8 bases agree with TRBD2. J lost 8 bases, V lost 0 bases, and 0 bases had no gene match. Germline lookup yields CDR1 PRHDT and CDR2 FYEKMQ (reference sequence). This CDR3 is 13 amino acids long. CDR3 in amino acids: CASSLGGRDEQFF. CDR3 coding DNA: TGTGCCAGCAGCTTAGGCGGGAGGGATGAGCAGTTCTTC.

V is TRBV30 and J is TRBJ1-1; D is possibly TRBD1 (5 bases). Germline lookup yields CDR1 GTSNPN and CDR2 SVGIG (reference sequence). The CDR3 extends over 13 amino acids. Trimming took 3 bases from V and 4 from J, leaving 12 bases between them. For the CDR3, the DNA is TGTGCCTGGAGCGGAGGGGCCGGCACTGAAGCTTTCTTT. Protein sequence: CAWSGGAGTEAFF.

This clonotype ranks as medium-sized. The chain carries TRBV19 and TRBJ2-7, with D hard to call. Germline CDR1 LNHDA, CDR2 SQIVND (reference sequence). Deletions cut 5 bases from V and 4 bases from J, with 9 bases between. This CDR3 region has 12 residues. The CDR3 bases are TGTGCCAGTAGTCCTACTGGTTACGAGCAGTACTTC. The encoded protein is CASSPTGYEQYF.

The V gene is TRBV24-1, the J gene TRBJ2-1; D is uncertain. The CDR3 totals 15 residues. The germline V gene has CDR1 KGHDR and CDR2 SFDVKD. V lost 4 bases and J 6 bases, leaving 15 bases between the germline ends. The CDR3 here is CATSEGNWGGNEQFF. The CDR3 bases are TGTGCCACCAGTGAGGGGAACTGGGGTGGCAATGAGCAGTTCTTC.

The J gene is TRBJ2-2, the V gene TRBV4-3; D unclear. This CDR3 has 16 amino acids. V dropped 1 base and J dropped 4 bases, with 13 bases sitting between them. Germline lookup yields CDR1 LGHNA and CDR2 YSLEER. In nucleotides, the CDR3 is TGCGCCAGCAGCCAAGGCCCAACGCGAGTCACCGGGGAGCTGTTTTTT. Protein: CASSQGPTRVTGELFF.

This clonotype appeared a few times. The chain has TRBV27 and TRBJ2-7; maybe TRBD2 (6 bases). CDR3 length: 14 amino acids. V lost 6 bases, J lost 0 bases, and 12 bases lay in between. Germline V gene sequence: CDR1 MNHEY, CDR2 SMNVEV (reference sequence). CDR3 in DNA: TGTGCCAGCAGACGCGTGGGGGGCTCCTACGAGCAGTACTTC. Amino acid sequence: CASRRVGGSYEQYF.

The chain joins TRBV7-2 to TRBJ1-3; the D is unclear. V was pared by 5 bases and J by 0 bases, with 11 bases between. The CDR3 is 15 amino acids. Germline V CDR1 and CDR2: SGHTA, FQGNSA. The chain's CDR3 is CASSPPGVSGNTIYF. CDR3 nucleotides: TGTGCCAGCAGCCCCCCTGGAGTCTCTGGAAACACCATATATTTT.

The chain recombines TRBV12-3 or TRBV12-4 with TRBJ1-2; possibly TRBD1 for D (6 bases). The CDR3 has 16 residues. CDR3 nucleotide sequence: TGTGCTAGTGGCCTGAGTGCAGGGGAAGGGAGCTATGGCTACACCTTC. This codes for CASGLSAGEGSYGYTF.

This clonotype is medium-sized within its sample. The CDR3 DNA is TGTGCCAGCAGTCCTCCAAAGCAGGGGGGGAATTCACCCCTCCACTTT. Translation gives CASSPPKQGGNSPLHF. V gene TRBV6-5 combines with J gene TRBJ1-6; TRBD1 aligns across 7 bases. The germline V gene has CDR1 MNHEY and CDR2 SVGAGI. Losses at the gene ends were 5 bases for V and 7 bases for J; bases not matched to a gene: 11. The CDR3 has 16 residues.

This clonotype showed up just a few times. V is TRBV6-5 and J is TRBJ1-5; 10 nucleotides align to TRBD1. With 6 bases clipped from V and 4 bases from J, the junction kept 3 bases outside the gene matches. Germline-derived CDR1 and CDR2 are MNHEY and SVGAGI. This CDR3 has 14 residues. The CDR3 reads CASRTGGINQPQHF. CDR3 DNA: TGTGCCAGCAGGACAGGGGGCATAAATCAGCCCCAGCATTTT.

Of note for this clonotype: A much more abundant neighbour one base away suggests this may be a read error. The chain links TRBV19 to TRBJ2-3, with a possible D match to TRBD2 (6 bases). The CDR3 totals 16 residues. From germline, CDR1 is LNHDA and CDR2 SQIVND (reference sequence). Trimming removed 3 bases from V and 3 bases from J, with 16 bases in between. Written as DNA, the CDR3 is TGTGCCAGTAGTATGAGGAGGGAATGGCAAACAGATACGCAGTATTTT. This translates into CASSMRREWQTDTQYF.

The CDR3 region is CASSLYGGRGSETGELFF. CDR3 sequence (DNA): TGTGCCAGCAGCTTGTATGGCGGGAGAGGGTCGGAGACCGGGGAGCTGTTTTTT. This chain links TRBV11-3 with TRBJ2-2; 7 positions match TRBD2. The CDR3 runs 18 residues. Germline V gives CDR1 SGHNT, CDR2 YENEEA. Trimming at V came to 3 bases and at J to 5 bases, leaving 15 bases not matched to a gene.

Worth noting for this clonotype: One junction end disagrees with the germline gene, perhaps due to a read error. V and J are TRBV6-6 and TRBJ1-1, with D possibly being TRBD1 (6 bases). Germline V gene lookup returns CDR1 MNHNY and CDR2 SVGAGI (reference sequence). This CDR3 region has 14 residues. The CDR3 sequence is CASSYSSRDTKAFF. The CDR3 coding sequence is TGTGCCAGCAGTTACTCTTCCAGGGACACTAAAGCTTTCTTT.

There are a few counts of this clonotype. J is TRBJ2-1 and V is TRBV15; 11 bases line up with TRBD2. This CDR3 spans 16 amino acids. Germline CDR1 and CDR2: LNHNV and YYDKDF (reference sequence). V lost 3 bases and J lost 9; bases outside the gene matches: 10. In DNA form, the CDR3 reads TGTGCCACCAGCAGTATCCCCCCCCTAGCGGGAGGTGAGCAGTTCTTC. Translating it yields CATSSIPPLAGGEQFF.

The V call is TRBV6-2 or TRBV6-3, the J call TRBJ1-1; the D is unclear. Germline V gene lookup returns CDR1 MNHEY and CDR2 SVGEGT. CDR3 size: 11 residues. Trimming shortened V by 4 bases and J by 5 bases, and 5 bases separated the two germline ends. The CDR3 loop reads CASSLGTEAFF. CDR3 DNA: TGTGCCAGCAGTTTGGGAACTGAAGCTTTCTTT.

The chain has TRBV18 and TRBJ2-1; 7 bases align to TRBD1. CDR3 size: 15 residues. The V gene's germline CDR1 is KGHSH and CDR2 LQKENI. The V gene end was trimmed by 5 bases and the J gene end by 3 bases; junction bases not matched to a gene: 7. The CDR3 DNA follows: TGTGCCAGCTCAGCTACCGGGACAGACTACAATGAGCAGTTCTTC. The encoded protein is CASSATGTDYNEQFF.

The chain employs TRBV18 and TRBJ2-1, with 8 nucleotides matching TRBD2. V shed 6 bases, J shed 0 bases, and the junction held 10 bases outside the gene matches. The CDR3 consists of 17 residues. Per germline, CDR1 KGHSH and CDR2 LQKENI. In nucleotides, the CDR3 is TGTGCCAGCTCCCCCCTTGCCAGCGGGAGCTCCTACAATGAGCAGTTCTTC. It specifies CASSPLASGSSYNEQFF.